The 5 T cell receptor beta chains presented below share a single source sample, sequenced in a study of T cell repertoires in cytomegalovirus infection. TCRdb passed the reads through MiXCR, listing each CDR3 protein once. The table has 300,000 to 400,000 distinct CDR3 sequences, under 35% seen once. These receptors' targets are unknown. Sequencing used cultured PBMCs, obtained from culture after CMV antigen stimulation. All receptors come from a human donor in good health (CMV status not recorded). Some clones in this sample may be carry-over from other donors' samples.

The table lists this clonotype with a few counts. The chain couples TRBV7-2 to TRBJ2-7; 8 nucleotides agree with TRBD2. Germline lookup yields CDR1 SGHTA and CDR2 FQGNSA. This CDR3 has 14 amino acids. The V segment lost 5 bases and the J segment 3 bases; nucleotides outside the gene matches: 6. CDR3 nucleotide sequence: TGTGCCAGCAGCCCCACCGGGACTAGCTACGAGCAGTACTTC. Its protein is CASSPTGTSYEQYF.

The chain carries TRBV6-1 and TRBJ1-1; 7 bases are a match to TRBD1. The germline V gene encodes CDR1 MNHNS and CDR2 SASEGT. The V gene end was trimmed by 6 bases and the J gene end by 4 bases; junction bases not matched to a gene: 8. The CDR3 sequence is 14 residues long. The CDR3, as DNA: TGTGCCAGCAGCGAGACAGGGCCACGCACTGAAGCTTTCTTT. It translates to CASSETGPRTEAFF.

This clonotype appeared a few times. The V gene is TRBV27, the J gene TRBJ1-2; 7 bases are a match to TRBD1. Germline CDR1 MNHEY, CDR2 SMNVEV (reference sequence). Trimming took 5 bases from V and 13 from J; bases not matched to a gene: 7. This CDR3 has 11 amino acids. CDR3 in amino acids: CASSLGTALTF. The DNA of the CDR3 is TGTGCCAGCAGTCTCGGGACAGCGCTCACCTTC.

This clonotype was recorded a few times. The J gene is TRBJ1-5, the V gene TRBV7-8, with no clear D. Germline CDR1 reads SGHVS; CDR2 reads FQNEAQ. V was shortened by 5 bases and J by 6 bases, with 26 bases between the two germline ends. The CDR3 runs 18 residues. CDR3 in DNA: TGTGCCAGCAGCGAACCCTACCTGGGAACGGGCACGACTCAGCCCCAGCATTTT. It is translated as CASSEPYLGTGTTQPQHF. Based on the CDR3 plus reference TRBV7-8 and TRBJ1-5, the full variable domain is GAGVSQSPRYKVAKRGQDVALRCDPISGHVSLFWYQQALGQGPEFLTYFQNEAQLDKSGLPSDRFFAERPEGSVSTLKIQRTQQEDSAVYLCASSEPYLGTGTTQPQHFGDGTRLSIL.

The V call is TRBV7-9, the J call TRBJ2-5; TRBD2 aligns across 7 bases. The germline V gene encodes CDR1 SEHNR and CDR2 FQNEAQ (reference sequence). The length of the CDR3 is 14 residues. Trimming took 5 bases from V and 5 from J; bases not matched to a gene: 8. The DNA for the CDR3 is TGTGCCAGCAGCCCCCTGGGAGGGGCCGAGACCCAGTACTTC. Protein sequence: CASSPLGGAETQYF.